This TCR beta chain is drawn from a study of T cells in Graves' hyperthyroidism and ophthalmopathy. The study's findings and limits: In blood, most of the thyroid clonotypes expanded above 0.001 were also present. Using 13 V-J features, a model discriminated ophthalmopathy from stable hyperthyroidism.

With regard to this clonotype: Its antigen remains unknown.

RNA transcripts served as the template for amplifying TCR beta CDR3 regions. TCR CDR3 regions were first amplified by RT-PCR with HTBI primers. In TCRdb, the multiplex PCR reads were re-called with MiXCR into one record per CDR3 protein. The profile shows 500,000 to 550,000 distinct CDR3 sequences, about 20% of them singletons. The source material was blood. The TCR sequence derives from a man in his forties or fifties with Graves' ophthalmopathy.

CDR3 sequence: CSALGGEQYF. The CDR3 region has the DNA TGCAGTGCCCTTGGAGGAGAGCAGTACTTC. The chain has TRBV20-1 and TRBJ2-7; the D gene is possibly TRBD2 (5 bases). Deletions cut 6 bases from V and 7 bases from J, with 10 bases between. The CDR3 sequence is 10 residues long. Germline CDR1 reads DFQATT; CDR2 reads SNEGSKA (reference sequence).